A selection of T cell receptor beta chains follows, all from one sample in a study of T cells in tuberculosis. The protocol was immunoSEQ multiplex PCR, while the TCRdb copy is restricted to in-frame clones and leaves out a portion. The sample lists 55,000 to 60,000 clones; approximately 88% were seen once. Sequenced input: CD1b-GMM tetramer-negative cells sorted from PBMCs. The source is an adult woman with latent tuberculosis. Each CDR3 is given with its conserved first and last residue. A D gene is named only where the DNA matches it firmly. Some rows mark clone size as missing; the rest say once, few, many or name a class of expanded clone.

size,V,J,D,CDR3,DNA
.,TRBV19,TRBJ1-1,TRBD1,CASSKDRGDTEAFF,TGTGCCAGTAGTAAAGACAGGGGTGACACTGAAGCTTTCTTT
.,TRBV2,TRBJ1-4,TRBD1,CASVTGVLNEKLFF,TGTGCCAGCGTGACAGGGGTCTTGAATGAAAAACTGTTTTTT
.,TRBV5-1,TRBJ2-1,TRBD2,CASSFQWTSGGDEQFF,TGCGCCAGCAGCTTCCAGTGGACTAGCGGGGGCGATGAGCAGTTCTTC
.,TRBV6-1,TRBJ2-1,TRBD2,CASSEPGTSGRVSEQFF,TGTGCCAGCAGTGAACCGGGGACTAGCGGGAGAGTCAGCGAGCAGTTCTTC
.,TRBV18,TRBJ1-2,.,CASSPGENYGYTF,TGTGCCAGCTCACCAGGGGAGAACTATGGCTACACCTTC
.,TRBV4-3,TRBJ2-7,TRBD2,CASSQDLGGGEVYEQYF,TGCGCCAGCAGCCAAGATCTGGGGGGAGGGGAGGTCTACGAGCAGTACTTC
.,TRBV30,TRBJ1-2,.,CAWLAAGNYGYTF,TGTGCCTGGTTGGCGGCAGGGAACTATGGCTACACCTTC
few,TRBV7-9,TRBJ2-7,.,CASSLVPGYEQYF,TGTGCCAGCAGCTTAGTGCCAGGGTACGAGCAGTACTTC
.,TRBV18,TRBJ1-2,TRBD1,CASSPTGDYGYTF,TGTGCCAGCTCCCCGACAGGGGACTATGGCTACACCTTC
.,TRBV7-2,TRBJ1-1,.,CASSLGTIVMNTEAFF,TGTGCCAGCAGCCTCGGGACAATCGTTATGAACACTGAAGCTTTCTTT
.,TRBV30,TRBJ1-5,.,CAWSVQGWQPQHF,TGTGCCTGGAGTGTACAGGGATGGCAGCCCCAGCATTTT
few,TRBV14,TRBJ2-7,.,CASSQPGRGHEQYF,TGTGCCAGCAGCCAACCCGGTAGAGGGCACGAGCAGTACTTC
.,TRBV6-1,TRBJ2-3,TRBD2,CASRIGLAGVDTQYF,TGTGCCAGCAGAATCGGACTAGCGGGAGTGGATACGCAGTATTTT
.,TRBV18,TRBJ2-3,TRBD2,CASSRGLAGSVITDTQYF,TGTGCCAGCTCTAGAGGACTAGCGGGGTCTGTAATCACAGATACGCAGTATTTT
.,TRBV4-1,TRBJ2-7,.,CASSLEPAYEQYF,TGCGCCAGCAGCCTCGAGCCGGCCTACGAGCAGTACTTC
.,TRBV27,TRBJ1-5,TRBD1,CASSSAPDRAQHF,TGTGCCAGCAGTTCCGCACCGGACAGGGCCCAGCATTTT
once,TRBV4-3,TRBJ1-4,.,CASSQDLPEATNEKLFF,TGCGCCAGCAGCCAAGATCTTCCGGAGGCAACTAATGAAAAACTGTTTTTT
once,TRBV4-1,TRBJ1-2,.,CASSQEQERWGYTF,TGCGCCAGCAGCCAAGAACAGGAGCGATGGGGCTACACCTTC
.,TRBV9,TRBJ1-2,.,CASSSNYGYTF,TGTGCCAGCAGCTCAAATTATGGCTACACCTTC
.,TRBV9,TRBJ2-3,.,CASSVERLAGDTQYF,TGTGCCAGCAGCGTAGAACGGCTAGCAGGTGATACGCAGTATTTT
few,TRBV5-4,TRBJ1-6,TRBD1,CARKDRGINSPLHF,TGTGCCAGAAAGGACAGGGGGATTAATTCACCCCTCCACTTT
.,TRBV21-1,TRBJ2-7,.,CASTLGTVGPYEQYF,TGTGCCAGCACCCTAGGGACAGTGGGACCCTACGAGCAGTACTTC
few,TRBV7-9,TRBJ2-1,.,CASSLDEGTTSINEQFF,TGTGCCAGCAGCTTAGACGAAGGGACCACTAGCATCAATGAGCAGTTCTTC
few,TRBV6-1,TRBJ1-3,TRBD1,CASMWTGGNTIYF,TGTGCCAGCATGTGGACAGGTGGAAACACCATATATTTT
.,TRBV19,TRBJ1-2,TRBD1,CASSMGPPGTDYGYTF,TGTGCCAGTAGTATGGGACCTCCCGGGACAGACTATGGCTACACCTTC
.,TRBV18,TRBJ1-2,TRBD1,CASSQQGANGYTF,TGTGCCAGCTCACAGCAGGGGGCTAATGGCTACACCTTC
.,TRBV4-1,TRBJ2-3,.,CASSQTGTSDTQYF,TGCGCCAGCAGCCAAACAGGGACCTCAGATACGCAGTATTTT
.,TRBV6-5,TRBJ1-1,TRBD1,CASSSAGGTEAFF,TGTGCCAGCAGTTCTGCAGGGGGCACTGAAGCTTTCTTT
.,TRBV5-1,TRBJ2-2,TRBD2,CASSLLTSPGELFF,TGCGCCAGCAGCTTGCTGACTAGCCCCGGGGAGCTGTTTTTT
.,TRBV7-2,TRBJ2-1,TRBD1,CASSRDRGPWNEQFF,TGTGCCAGCAGCCGGGACAGGGGGCCGTGGAATGAGCAGTTCTTC
.,TRBV9,TRBJ2-1,TRBD2,CASSVEGLGNEQFF,TGTGCCAGCAGCGTAGAGGGACTAGGCAATGAGCAGTTCTTC
.,TRBV4-3,TRBJ2-7,.,CASSQRGSSYEQYF,TGCGCCAGCAGCCAGAGGGGGAGCTCCTACGAGCAGTACTTC
.,TRBV5-4,TRBJ1-6,.,CASSFDNNSPLHF,TGTGCCAGCAGCTTTGACAATAATTCACCCCTCCACTTT
.,TRBV11-3,TRBJ2-7,.,CASTLSNSYEQYF,TGTGCCAGCACCCTATCAAACTCCTACGAGCAGTACTTC
.,TRBV2,TRBJ1-1,TRBD1,CASEFRDRDTEAFF,TGTGCCAGCGAGTTCCGGGACAGGGACACTGAAGCTTTCTTT
.,TRBV12-1,TRBJ1-1,.,CASSSDRGGRPVEAFF,TGTGCCAGCAGCTCTGACAGGGGGGGACGTCCCGTCGAAGCTTTCTTT
.,TRBV19,TRBJ1-5,.,CASSIGTLFRPQHF,TGTGCCAGTAGTATAGGGACTCTGTTCCGGCCCCAGCATTTT
.,TRBV6-1,TRBJ2-7,TRBD2,CASRAGLAGTGEQYF,TGTGCCAGCAGAGCGGGACTAGCGGGGACGGGAGAGCAGTACTTC
.,TRBV30,TRBJ1-1,.,CAWQGLSTEAFF,TGTGCCTGGCAGGGGTTGAGCACTGAAGCTTTCTTT
.,TRBV15,TRBJ1-5,TRBD1,CATSSGTGTGHNQPQHF,TGTGCCACCAGCAGCGGGACCGGGACAGGGCATAATCAGCCCCAGCATTTT